This T cell receptor (beta chain) was sequenced for a study of T cell responses to AZD1222 COVID-19 vaccine. Measured with immunoSEQ multiplex PCR; TCRdb has only the in-frame clones, and not every one. The sample consists of some 100,000 clones, 80% to 95% of them appearing once. Deletions cut 0 bases from V and 5 bases from J, with 7 bases between. This CDR3 comprises 13 residues. Germline loops: CDR1 LGHNA, CDR2 YSLEER. The clonotype originates from an adult who received the AZD1222 COVID-19 vaccine. This chain links TRBV4-3 with TRBJ1-1, with D possibly matching TRBD1 (5 bases). Sequencing used peripheral blood, obtained 28 days after the second AZD1222 dose. CDR3 DNA: TGCGCCAGCAGCCAAGACCGGGGGACTGAAGCTTTCTTT. Translation: CASSQDRGTEAFF.